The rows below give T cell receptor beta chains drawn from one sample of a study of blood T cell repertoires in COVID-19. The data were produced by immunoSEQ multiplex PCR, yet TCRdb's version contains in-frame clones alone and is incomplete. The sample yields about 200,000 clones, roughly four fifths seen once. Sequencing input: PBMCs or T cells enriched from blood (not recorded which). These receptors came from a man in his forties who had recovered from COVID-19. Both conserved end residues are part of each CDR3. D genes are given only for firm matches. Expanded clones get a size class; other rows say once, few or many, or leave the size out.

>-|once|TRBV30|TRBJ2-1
TGTGCCTGGAGTGTCGGCAGACAAATCAATGAGCAGTTCTTC
CAWSVGRQINEQFF
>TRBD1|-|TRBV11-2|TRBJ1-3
TGTGCCAGCAGCTCGATAGGGCGGACAGGGGGAAACACCATATATTTT
CASSSIGRTGGNTIYF
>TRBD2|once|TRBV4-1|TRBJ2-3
TGCGCCAGCAGCCCGAAGGGAGCGGGAGGGGCGGATACGCAGTATTTT
CASSPKGAGGADTQYF
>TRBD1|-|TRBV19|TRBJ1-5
TGTGCCAGTAATATACAGGGGACTAGGAATCAGCCCCAGCATTTT
CASNIQGTRNQPQHF
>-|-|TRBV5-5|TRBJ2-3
TGTGCCAGCAGCCTAGGTTATGGGGCAGGGGCAGATACGCAGTATTTT
CASSLGYGAGADTQYF
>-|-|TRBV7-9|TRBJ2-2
TGTGCCAGCAGCTTGGCGGTGATCGCGAACACCGGGGAGCTGTTTTTT
CASSLAVIANTGELFF
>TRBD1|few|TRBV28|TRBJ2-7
TGTGCCAGCAGCCCTGGGACAGGCTACTACGAGCAGTACTTC
CASSPGTGYYEQYF
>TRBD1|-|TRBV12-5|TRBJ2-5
TGTGCTAGTGCCCCGGACAGGGGCCCAGGGACCCAGTACTTC
CASAPDRGPGTQYF
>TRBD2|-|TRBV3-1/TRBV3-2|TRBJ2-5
TGTGCCAGCAGCCATCGGGGGGGTTTCGAGACCCAGTACTTC
CASSHRGGFETQYF
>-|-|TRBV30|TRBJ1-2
TGTGCCTGGAGACTCCGACAGACTTATGGCTACACCTTC
CAWRLRQTYGYTF
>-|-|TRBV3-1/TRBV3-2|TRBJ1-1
TGTGCCAGCAGCCAATGGGGGGGCCAGCTGAACACTGAAGCTTTCTTT
CASSQWGGQLNTEAFF
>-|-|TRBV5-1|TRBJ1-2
TGCGCCAGCAGCTTGAGGCAGGGGAACTATGGCTACACCTTC
CASSLRQGNYGYTF
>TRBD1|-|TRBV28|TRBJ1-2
TGTGCCAGCAGTTTGATGGGACAGAACTATGGCTACACCTTC
CASSLMGQNYGYTF
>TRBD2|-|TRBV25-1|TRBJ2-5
TGTGCCAGCAGTGAAGGGCGGGAGTGGCGAGAGACCCAGTACTTC
CASSEGREWRETQYF
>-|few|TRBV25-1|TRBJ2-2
TGTGCCAGCAGACCACTAGCCGGGGAGCTGTTTTTT
CASRPLAGELFF
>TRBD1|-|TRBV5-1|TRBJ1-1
TGCGCCAGCAGCGGAAACAGGGGGCGAACTGAAGCTTTCTTT
CASSGNRGRTEAFF
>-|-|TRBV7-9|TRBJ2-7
TGTGCCAGCAGCTTAGTTAGCTCCTACGAGCAGTACTTC
CASSLVSSYEQYF
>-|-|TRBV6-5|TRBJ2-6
TGTGCCAGCAGATACAGCAGGGCTGGGGCCAACGTCCTGACTTTC
CASRYSRAGANVLTF
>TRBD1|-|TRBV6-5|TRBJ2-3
TGTGCCAGCACCCGGGGGACAGGGGATGGAGATACGCAGTATTTT
CASTRGTGDGDTQYF
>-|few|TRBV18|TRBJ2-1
TGTGCCAGCTCACGCGACATCAGGGAGCAGTTCTTC
CASSRDIREQFF
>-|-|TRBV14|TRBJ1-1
TGTGCCAGCAGCCAAGATCCAGTAAACACTGAAGCTTTCTTT
CASSQDPVNTEAFF
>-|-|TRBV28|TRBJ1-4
TGTGCCGCACGTAGGGGTAATGAAAAACTGTTTTTT
CAARRGNEKLFF
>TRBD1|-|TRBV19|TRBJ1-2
TGTGCCAGTAGTATAGCCGGGACAGGGTCTAACTATGGCTACACCTTC
CASSIAGTGSNYGYTF
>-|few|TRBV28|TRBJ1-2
TGTGCCATACTTTGGGACAACTCAAACTATGGCTACACCTTC
CAILWDNSNYGYTF
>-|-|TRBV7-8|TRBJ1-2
TGTGCCAGCAGCTTAGACGGGACACCGGGCTATGGCTACACCTTC
CASSLDGTPGYGYTF
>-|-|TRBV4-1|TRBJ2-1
TGCGCCAGCAGCGATAGAAGAATGGTTGAGCAGTTCTTC
CASSDRRMVEQFF
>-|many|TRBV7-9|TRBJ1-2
TGTGCCAGCAGCCTCGGGGTGCGGGGGCCCTATGGCTACACCTTC
CASSLGVRGPYGYTF
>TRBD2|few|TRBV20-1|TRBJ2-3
TGCAGTGCTACTGAGGGTAGCGGGGGCTTCAGCACAGATACGCAGTATTTT
CSATEGSGGFSTDTQYF
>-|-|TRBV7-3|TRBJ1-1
TGTGCCAGCAGCTTAAACAGGAACACTGAAGCTTTCTTT
CASSLNRNTEAFF
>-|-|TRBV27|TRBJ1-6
TGTGCCAGCAGGGGATACAGGGATACACCCCTCCACTTT
CASRGYRDTPLHF
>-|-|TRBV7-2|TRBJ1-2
TGTGCCAGCAGCTTATATAACTATGGCTACACCTTC
CASSLYNYGYTF
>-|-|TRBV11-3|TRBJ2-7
TGTGCCAGCAGCTTAGGTTTCGGGGGAACCTACGAGCAGTACTTC
CASSLGFGGTYEQYF
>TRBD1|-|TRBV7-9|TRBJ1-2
TGTGCCAGCAGCTTCCGCCCCTTAGGTCACAGGGGCCTCTATGGCTACACCTTC
CASSFRPLGHRGLYGYTF
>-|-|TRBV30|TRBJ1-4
TGTGCCTGGGGACTTCGCGGGGATGTAGAAAAACTGTTTTTT
CAWGLRGDVEKLFF
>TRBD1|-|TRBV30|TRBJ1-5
TGTGCCTGGAGTGGTACAGGGGGTTCTCAGCCCCAGCATTTT
CAWSGTGGSQPQHF
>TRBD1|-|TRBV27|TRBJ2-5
TGTGCCAGCAGATATAGGGGGCTCGGAGAGACCCAGTACTTC
CASRYRGLGETQYF
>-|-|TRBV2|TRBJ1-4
TGTGCCAGCAGCCAGGGTCAGGTGAATAATGAAAAACTGTTTTTT
CASSQGQVNNEKLFF
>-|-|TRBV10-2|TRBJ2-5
TGCGCCAGCAGGGGTCGGGAGAGGGGAGAGACCCAGTACTTC
CASRGRERGETQYF
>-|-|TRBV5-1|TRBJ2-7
TGCGCCAGCAGCTTGGCACAGACCTACGAGCAGTACTTC
CASSLAQTYEQYF
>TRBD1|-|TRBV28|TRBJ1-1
TGTGCCAGCAGGCCAACAACAGGGGGCAACGCTGAAGCTTTCTTT
CASRPTTGGNAEAFF
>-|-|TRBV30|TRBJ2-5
TGTGCCCGCAGGGATATCGAGACCCAGTACTTC
CARRDIETQYF
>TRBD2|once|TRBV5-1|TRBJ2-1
TGCGCCAGCAGCCCCCGACTAGCGGGAGACAATGAGCAGTTCTTC
CASSPRLAGDNEQFF